Listed here are 19 T cell receptor beta chains from one sample, sequenced in a study of CD8 T cells in Susac syndrome. Random hexamers were used to reverse transcribe an amount of roughly 0.45 to 1 ug RNA. TCRdb processed the immunoSEQ multiplex PCR reads anew with MiXCR; each CDR3 protein has one entry. The table lists about 300,000 distinct CDR3 sequences, 89% of them singletons. The sample consisted of CD8+ T cells from PBMCs. Receptor source: a human donor with multiple sclerosis.

The rearrangement joins TRBV5-5 to TRBJ2-1, with TRBD1 as a possible D gene (6 bases). This CDR3 is 14 amino acids long. Per the germline V gene, CDR1 is SGHKS and CDR2 is YYEKEE (reference sequence). The V end was cut by 1 base, the J end by 2 bases, with 7 bases between. The CDR3 region has the DNA TGTGCCAGCAGCTTGTACAGGGCCTACAATGAGCAGTTCTTC. Translating it yields CASSLYRAYNEQFF.

In its sample, this clonotype was seen a few times. The genes are TRBV7-9 and TRBJ2-7; TRBD1 agrees at 7 bases. The CDR3 spans 16 residues. The germline V gene has CDR1 SEHNR and CDR2 FQNEAQ (reference sequence). The V gene end was trimmed by 4 bases and the J gene end by 4 bases; junction bases not matched to a gene: 13. CDR3 sequence reads: CASSSPPTGIVYEQYF. CDR3 DNA: TGTGCCAGCAGCTCTCCGCCGACAGGGATTGTTTACGAGCAGTACTTC.

The V call is TRBV9, the J call TRBJ2-7; no definite D call. Germline assignment: CDR1 SGDLS and CDR2 YYNGEE. CDR3 length equals 15 residues. Between the trimmed V and J ends, which lost 0 bases and 0 bases, there was a span of 10 bases. The CDR3 is CASSVDYQSSYEQYF. DNA of the CDR3: TGTGCCAGCAGCGTAGATTATCAGAGCTCCTACGAGCAGTACTTC.

The genes are TRBV19 and TRBJ2-7; D is uncertain. The germline V gene has CDR1 LNHDA and CDR2 SQIVND (reference sequence). CDR3 length: 13 residues. Trimming took off 9 bases at V and 2 bases at J, with 14 bases between the two ends. For the CDR3, the DNA is TGTGCCAGCTCCGTGGCGGCACCCTACGAGCAGTACTTC. Amino acids: CASSVAAPYEQYF.

The chain links TRBV20-1 to TRBJ2-3; D perhaps matches TRBD2 (6 bases). The CDR3 contains 14 residues. Germline V gene lookup returns CDR1 DFQATT and CDR2 SNEGSKA (reference sequence). Trimming removed 1 base from V and 6 bases from J, with 14 bases in between. The CDR3 loop reads CSARGPWDSDTQYF. The CDR3 DNA is TGCAGTGCTAGAGGTCCTTGGGACTCCGATACGCAGTATTTT.

The chain uses TRBV2 and TRBJ2-5; D gene unclear. This CDR3 spans 11 amino acids. Trimming took 10 bases from V and 0 from J, leaving 6 bases between them. Germline-derived CDR1 and CDR2 are SNHLY and FYNNEI. CDR3 nucleotide sequence: TGTGCCATCAGGAACCAAGAGACCCAGTACTTC. Amino acid sequence: CAIRNQETQYF.

In its sample, this clonotype was seen a few times. This chain uses TRBV4-1 with TRBJ2-7, with D hard to call. Germline V gives CDR1 MGHRA, CDR2 YSYEKL. V gave up 0 bases and J gave up 2 bases, with 5 bases separating them. The CDR3 totals 13 residues. CDR3 sequence: CASSQDSTYEQYF. CDR3 DNA sequence: TGCGCCAGCAGCCAAGATTCGACCTACGAGCAGTACTTC.

This clonotype was observed once. The junction departs from germline at one end; a sequencing error may be responsible. The CDR3 DNA reads as TGTGCCAGCAGCTTATCCCTCGACCCAATACGTTTC. This translates into CASSLSLDPIRF. This chain links TRBV7-9 with TRBJ2-5; D is unresolved. Germline V lookup: CDR1 SEHNR, CDR2 FQNEAQ (reference sequence). The CDR3 loop spans 12 amino acids.

The rearrangement joins TRBV9 to TRBJ2-3; 7 bases align to TRBD2. There are 14 residues in the CDR3. The J segment lost 2 bases and the V segment lost 4 bases, leaving 4 bases of the junction unmatched. Germline CDR1 reads SGDLS; CDR2 reads YYNGEE. The CDR3 bases are TGTGCCAGCAGCTCCAGCGGGAACACAGATACGCAGTATTTT. This translates into CASSSSGNTDTQYF. The variable domain in full, with the rest retrieved from reference TRBV9 and TRBJ2-3, is DSGVTQTPKHLITATGQRVTLRCSPRSGDLSVYWYQQSLDQGLQFLIQYYNGEERAKGNILERFSAQQFPDLHSELNLSSLELGDSALYFCASSSSGNTDTQYFGPGTRLTVL.

This clonotype occurred once. The V call is TRBV4-3, the J call TRBJ1-6, with D perhaps TRBD1 (5 bases). Between the trimmed V and J ends, which lost 0 bases and 9 bases, there was a span of 18 bases. Germline assignment: CDR1 LGHNA and CDR2 YSLEER. The CDR3 loop spans 17 amino acids. CDR3 nucleotide sequence: TGCGCCAGCAGCCAAGATCGAACAGGACCCTTTGGTTCACCCCTCCACTTT. Encoded protein: CASSQDRTGPFGSPLHF.

The chain's CDR3 is CASGPFGGGETQYF. For the CDR3, the DNA is TGTGCCAGCGGGCCTTTCGGGGGTGGAGAGACCCAGTACTTC. This chain links TRBV27 with TRBJ2-5, with D possibly TRBD2 on 6 matching bases. CDR1 and CDR2 (germline): MNHEY, SMNVEV (reference sequence). CDR3 length: 14 amino acids. Trimming stripped 8 bases from V and 4 bases from J, with 17 bases between.

The chain carries TRBV2 and TRBJ2-7, with 7 bases identical to TRBD1. Germline V gene data show CDR1 as SNHLY and CDR2 as FYNNEI. This CDR3 region has 16 residues. J was trimmed by 3 bases and V by 1 base; bases with no gene match: 9. CDR3 protein: CASSEVRVTGHYEQYF. The CDR3 DNA reads as TGTGCCAGCAGTGAAGTTAGAGTGACAGGGCACTACGAGCAGTACTTC.

The chain uses TRBV29-1 and TRBJ2-6; 11 bases line up with TRBD1. The CDR3 extends over 20 amino acids. CDR1 and CDR2 (germline): SQVTM, ANQGSEA. Losses at the gene ends were 4 bases for V and 2 bases for J; bases not matched to a gene: 16. CDR3 in amino acids: CSVAVRSNVDRGPGANVLTF. The DNA for the CDR3 is TGCAGCGTTGCAGTTCGGTCTAACGTGGACAGGGGGCCTGGGGCCAACGTCCTGACTTTC.

This chain joins TRBV30 and TRBJ1-2; TRBD1 agrees at 9 bases. V lost 6 bases and J lost 3; bases outside the gene matches: 2. Germline V gene data show CDR1 as GTSNPN and CDR2 as SVGIG (reference sequence). The CDR3 spans 12 residues. The CDR3 coding sequence is TGTGCCTGCCGGGACAGGGACTATGGCTACACCTTC. This gives the protein CACRDRDYGYTF.

The V and J genes are TRBV3-1 and TRBJ2-7; 7 nucleotides line up with TRBD2. CDR1 is LGHDT, CDR2 YNNKEL, per germline (reference sequence). The CDR3 runs to 14 residues. The V segment lost 3 bases and the J segment 5 bases; nucleotides outside the gene matches: 7. The CDR3 coding sequence is TGTGCCAGCAGCCAGGCCATGGGAGGGCACGAGCAGTACTTC. This translates into CASSQAMGGHEQYF.

The gene calls are TRBV6-2 or TRBV6-3 and TRBJ2-7; D might be TRBD1 or TRBD2, each matching 5 bases. The ends were cut back, 8 bases at V and 2 bases at J, with 13 bases in the middle. Germline loops: CDR1 MNHEY, CDR2 SVGEGT. The CDR3 covers 13 residues. DNA of the CDR3: TGTGCCAGCGGACCGGGACGGACCTACGAGCAGTACTTC. It codes for CASGPGRTYEQYF.

The gene calls are TRBV12-5 and TRBJ2-1, with 8 bases that match TRBD2. The germline CDR1 and CDR2 sequences are LGHNT and FRNRAP. Trimming removed 1 base from V and 12 bases from J; junction bases left unmatched: 5. The CDR3 extends over 13 amino acids. The CDR3 DNA sequence: TGTGCTAGTGGTTTGGGGCTAGCGGGCGCGCAGTTCTTC. Translation gives CASGLGLAGAQFF.

This sequence joins TRBV4-3 and TRBJ2-7; D ambiguous. This CDR3 spans 13 amino acids. The germline gives CDR1 LGHNA, CDR2 YSLEER. Between the trimmed V and J ends, which lost 0 bases and 6 bases, there was a span of 9 bases. The CDR3 sequence is CASSQDEKSEQYF. The CDR3 nucleotides read TGCGCCAGCAGCCAAGATGAGAAAAGCGAGCAGTACTTC.

This sequence joins TRBV19 and TRBJ2-7; D gene unclear. Trimming took off 3 bases at V and 4 bases at J, with 7 bases between the two ends. The CDR3 is 12 amino acids. Germline assignment: CDR1 LNHDA and CDR2 SQIVND (reference sequence). The CDR3 DNA reads as TGTGCCAGTAGTATGCAAGGGTACGAGCAGTACTTC. Translation: CASSMQGYEQYF.